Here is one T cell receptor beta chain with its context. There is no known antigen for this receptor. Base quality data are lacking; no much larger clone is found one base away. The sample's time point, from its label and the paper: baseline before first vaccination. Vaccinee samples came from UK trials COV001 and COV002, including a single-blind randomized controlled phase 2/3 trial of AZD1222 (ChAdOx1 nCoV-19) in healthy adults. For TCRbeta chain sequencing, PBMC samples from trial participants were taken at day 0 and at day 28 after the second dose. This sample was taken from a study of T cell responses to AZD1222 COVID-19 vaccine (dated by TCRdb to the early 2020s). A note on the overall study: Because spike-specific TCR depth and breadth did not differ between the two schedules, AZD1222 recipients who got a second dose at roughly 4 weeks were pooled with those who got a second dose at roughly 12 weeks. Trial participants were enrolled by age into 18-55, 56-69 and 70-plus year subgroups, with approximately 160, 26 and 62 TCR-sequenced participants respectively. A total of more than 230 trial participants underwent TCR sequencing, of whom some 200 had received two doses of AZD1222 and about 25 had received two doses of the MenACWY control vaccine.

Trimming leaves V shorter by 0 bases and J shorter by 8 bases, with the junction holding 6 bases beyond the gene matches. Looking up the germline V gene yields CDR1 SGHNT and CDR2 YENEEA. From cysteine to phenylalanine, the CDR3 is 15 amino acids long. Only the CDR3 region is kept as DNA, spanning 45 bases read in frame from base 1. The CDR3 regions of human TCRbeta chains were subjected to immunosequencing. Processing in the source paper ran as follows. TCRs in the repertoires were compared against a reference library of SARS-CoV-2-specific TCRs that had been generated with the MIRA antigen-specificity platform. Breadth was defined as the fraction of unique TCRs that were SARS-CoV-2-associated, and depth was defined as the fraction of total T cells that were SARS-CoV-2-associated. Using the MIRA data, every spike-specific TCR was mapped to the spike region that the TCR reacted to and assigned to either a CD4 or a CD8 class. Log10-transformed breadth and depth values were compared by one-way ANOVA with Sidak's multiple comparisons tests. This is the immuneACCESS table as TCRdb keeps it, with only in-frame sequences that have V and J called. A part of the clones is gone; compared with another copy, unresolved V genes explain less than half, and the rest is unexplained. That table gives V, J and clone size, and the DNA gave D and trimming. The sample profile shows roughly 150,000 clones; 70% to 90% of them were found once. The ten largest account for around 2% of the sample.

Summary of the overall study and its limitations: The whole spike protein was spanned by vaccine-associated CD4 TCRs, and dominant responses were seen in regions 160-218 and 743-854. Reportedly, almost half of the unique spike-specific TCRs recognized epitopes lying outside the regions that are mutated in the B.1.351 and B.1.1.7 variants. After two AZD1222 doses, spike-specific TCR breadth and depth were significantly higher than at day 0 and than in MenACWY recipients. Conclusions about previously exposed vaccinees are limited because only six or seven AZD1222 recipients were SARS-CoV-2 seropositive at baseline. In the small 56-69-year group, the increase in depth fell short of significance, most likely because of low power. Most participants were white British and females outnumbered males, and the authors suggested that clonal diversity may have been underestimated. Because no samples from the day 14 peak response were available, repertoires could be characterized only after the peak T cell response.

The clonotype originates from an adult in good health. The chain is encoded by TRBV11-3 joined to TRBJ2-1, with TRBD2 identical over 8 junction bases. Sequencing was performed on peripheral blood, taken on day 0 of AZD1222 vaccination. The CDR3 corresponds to CASSLDMSGSDEQFF. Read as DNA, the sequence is TGTGCCAGCAGCTTAGATATGAGCGGGAGCGATGAGCAGTTCTTC. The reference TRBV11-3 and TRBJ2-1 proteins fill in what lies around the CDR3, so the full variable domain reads EAGVVQSPRYKIIEKKQPVAFWCNPISGHNTLYWYLQNLGQGPELLIRYENEEAVDDSQLPKDRFSAERLKGVDSTLKIQPAELGDSAVYLCASSLDMSGSDEQFFGPGTRLTVL.